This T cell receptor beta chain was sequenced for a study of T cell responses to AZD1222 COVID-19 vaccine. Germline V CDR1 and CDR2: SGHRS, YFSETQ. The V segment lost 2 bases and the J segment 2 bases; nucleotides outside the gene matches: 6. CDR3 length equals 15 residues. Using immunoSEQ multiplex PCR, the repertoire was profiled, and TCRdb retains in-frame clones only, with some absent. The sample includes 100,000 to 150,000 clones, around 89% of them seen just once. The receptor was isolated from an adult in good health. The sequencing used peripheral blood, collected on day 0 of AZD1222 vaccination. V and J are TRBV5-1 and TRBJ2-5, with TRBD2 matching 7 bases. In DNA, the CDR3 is TGCGCCAGCAGCTTCAGCGGGGTGAGTCAAGAGACCCAGTACTTC. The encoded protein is CASSFSGVSQETQYF.